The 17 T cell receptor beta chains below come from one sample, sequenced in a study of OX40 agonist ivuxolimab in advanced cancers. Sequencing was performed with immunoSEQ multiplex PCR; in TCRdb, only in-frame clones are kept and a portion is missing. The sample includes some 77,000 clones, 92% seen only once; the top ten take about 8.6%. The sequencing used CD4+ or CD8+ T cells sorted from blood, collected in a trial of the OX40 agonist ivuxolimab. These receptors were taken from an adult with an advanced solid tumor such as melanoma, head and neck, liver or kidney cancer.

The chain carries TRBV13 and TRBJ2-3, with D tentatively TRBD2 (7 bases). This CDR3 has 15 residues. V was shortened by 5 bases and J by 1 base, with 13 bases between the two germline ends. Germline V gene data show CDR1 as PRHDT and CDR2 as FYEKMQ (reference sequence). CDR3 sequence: CASSPGGRGTDTQYF. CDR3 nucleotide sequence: TGTGCCAGCAGCCCCGGGGGGCGGGGCACAGATACGCAGTATTTT.

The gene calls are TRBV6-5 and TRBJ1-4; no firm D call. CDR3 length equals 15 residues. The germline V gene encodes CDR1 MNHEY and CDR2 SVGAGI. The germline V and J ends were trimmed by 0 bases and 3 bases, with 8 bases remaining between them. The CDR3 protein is CASSYSPSPNEKLFF. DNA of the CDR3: TGTGCCAGCAGTTACTCGCCATCCCCTAATGAAAAACTGTTTTTT.

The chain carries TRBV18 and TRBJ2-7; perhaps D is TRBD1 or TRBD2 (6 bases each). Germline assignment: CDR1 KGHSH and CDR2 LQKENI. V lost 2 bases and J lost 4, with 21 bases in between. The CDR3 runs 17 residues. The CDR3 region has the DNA TGTGCCAGCTCACCAAAATTTCCCTTCGAAGGGGGGTACGAGCAGTACTTC. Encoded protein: CASSPKFPFEGGYEQYF.

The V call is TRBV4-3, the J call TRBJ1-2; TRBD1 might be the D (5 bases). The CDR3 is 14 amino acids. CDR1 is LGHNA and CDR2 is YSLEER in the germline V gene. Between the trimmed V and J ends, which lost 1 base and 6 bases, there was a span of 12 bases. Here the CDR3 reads CASSQGTGADGYTF. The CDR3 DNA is TGCGCCAGCAGCCAAGGCACAGGCGCGGATGGCTACACCTTC.

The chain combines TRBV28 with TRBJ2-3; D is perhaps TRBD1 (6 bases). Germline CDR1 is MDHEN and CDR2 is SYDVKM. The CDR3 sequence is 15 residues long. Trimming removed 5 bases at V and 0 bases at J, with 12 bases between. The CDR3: CASSRRQVSTDTQYF. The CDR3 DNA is TGTGCCAGCAGTCGGCGACAGGTTAGCACAGATACGCAGTATTTT.

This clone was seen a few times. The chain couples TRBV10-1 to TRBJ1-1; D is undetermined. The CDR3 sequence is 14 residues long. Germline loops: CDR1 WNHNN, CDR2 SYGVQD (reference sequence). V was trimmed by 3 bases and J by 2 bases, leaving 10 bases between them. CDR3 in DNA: TGCGCCAGCAGTGAAACAATTTCTAACACTGAAGCTTTCTTT. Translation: CASSETISNTEAFF.

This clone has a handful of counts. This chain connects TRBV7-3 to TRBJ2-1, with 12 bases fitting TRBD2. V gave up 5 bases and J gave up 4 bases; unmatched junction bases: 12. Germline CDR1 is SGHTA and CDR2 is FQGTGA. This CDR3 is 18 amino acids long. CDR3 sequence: CASSAPVGGTSGYNEQFF. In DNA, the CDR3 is TGTGCCAGCAGCGCCCCGGTGGGTGGGACTAGCGGGTACAATGAGCAGTTCTTC.

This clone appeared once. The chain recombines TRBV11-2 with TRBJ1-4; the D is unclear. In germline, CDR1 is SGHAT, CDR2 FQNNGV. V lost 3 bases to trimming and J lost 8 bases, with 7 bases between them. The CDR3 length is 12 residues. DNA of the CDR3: TGTGCCAGCAGCTTTACAGTGGAAAAACTGTTTTTT. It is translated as CASSFTVEKLFF.

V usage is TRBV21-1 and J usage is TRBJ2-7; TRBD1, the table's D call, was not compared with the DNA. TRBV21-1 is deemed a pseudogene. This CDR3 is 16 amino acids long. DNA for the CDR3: TGTGCCAGCAGCACTCTGTCCGGGACAGGGGACTACGAGCAGTACTTC. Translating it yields CASSTLSGTGDYEQYF.

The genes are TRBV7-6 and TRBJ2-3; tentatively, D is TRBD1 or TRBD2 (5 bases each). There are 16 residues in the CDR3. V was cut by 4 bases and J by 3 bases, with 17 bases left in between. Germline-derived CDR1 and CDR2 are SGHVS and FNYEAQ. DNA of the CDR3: TGTGCCAGCAGCTCACATCCGGGACCCCTTACAGATACGCAGTATTTT. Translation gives CASSSHPGPLTDTQYF. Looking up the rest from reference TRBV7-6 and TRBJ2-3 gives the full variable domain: GAGVSQSPRYKVTKRGQDVALRCDPISGHVSLYWYRQALGQGPEFLTYFNYEAQQDKSGLPNDRFSAERPEGSISTLTIQRTEQRDSAMYRCASSSHPGPLTDTQYFGPGTRLTVL.

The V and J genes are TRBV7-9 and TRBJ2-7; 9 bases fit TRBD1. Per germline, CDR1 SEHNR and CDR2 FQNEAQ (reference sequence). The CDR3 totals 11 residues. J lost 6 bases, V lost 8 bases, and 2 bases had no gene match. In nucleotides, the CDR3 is TGTGCCAGCGGGACAGGGTTCGAGCAGTACTTC. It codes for CASGTGFEQYF.

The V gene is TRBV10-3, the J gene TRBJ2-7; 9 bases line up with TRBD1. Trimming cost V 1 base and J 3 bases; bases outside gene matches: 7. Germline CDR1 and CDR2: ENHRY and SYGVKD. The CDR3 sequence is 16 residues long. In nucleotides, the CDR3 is TGTGCCATCAGTGAGTTAGGTTGGGGACAGGGCTACGAGCAGTACTTC. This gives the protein CAISELGWGQGYEQYF.

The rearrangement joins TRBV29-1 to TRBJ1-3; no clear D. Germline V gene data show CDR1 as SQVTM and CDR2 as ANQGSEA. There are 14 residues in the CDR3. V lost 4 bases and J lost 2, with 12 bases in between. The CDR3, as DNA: TGCAGCGTTGTCGAGTACAAGGCTGGAAACACCATATATTTT. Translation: CSVVEYKAGNTIYF.

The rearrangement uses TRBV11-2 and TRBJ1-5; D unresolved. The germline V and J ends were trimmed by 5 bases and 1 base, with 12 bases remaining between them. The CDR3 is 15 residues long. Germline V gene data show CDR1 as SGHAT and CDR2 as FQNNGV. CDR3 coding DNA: TGTGCCAGCAGCCCGGACGTTGAGAGCAATCAGCCCCAGCATTTT. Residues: CASSPDVESNQPQHF. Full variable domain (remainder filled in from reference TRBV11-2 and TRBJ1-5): EAGVAQSPRYKIIEKRQSVAFWCNPISGHATLYWYQQILGQGPKLLIQFQNNGVVDDSQLPKDRFSAERLKGVDSTLKIQPAKLEDSAVYLCASSPDVESNQPQHFGDGTRLSIL.

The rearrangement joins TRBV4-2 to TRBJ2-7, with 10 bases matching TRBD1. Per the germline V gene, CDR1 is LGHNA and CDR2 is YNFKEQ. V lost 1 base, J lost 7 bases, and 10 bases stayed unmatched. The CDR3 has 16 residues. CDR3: CASSQGGGQGYGEQYF. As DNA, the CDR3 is TGTGCCAGCAGCCAAGGGGGGGGACAGGGGTACGGTGAGCAGTACTTC.

The CDR3 DNA reads TGTGCCAGCAGCTTAGGGACAGGGACGAACACTGAAGCTTTCTTT. The encoded protein is CASSLGTGTNTEAFF. V usage is TRBV11-2 and J usage is TRBJ1-1; TRBD1 matches 8 bases. Germline V gives CDR1 SGHAT, CDR2 FQNNGV. The CDR3 is 15 amino acids. J was trimmed by 1 base and V by 1 base; bases with no gene match: 2.

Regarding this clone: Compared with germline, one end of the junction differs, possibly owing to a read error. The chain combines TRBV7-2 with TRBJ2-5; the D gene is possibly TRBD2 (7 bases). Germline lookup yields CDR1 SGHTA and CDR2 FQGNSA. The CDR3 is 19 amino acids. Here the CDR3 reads CASSFPSWKLGGVQEIQYF. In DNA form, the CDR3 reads TGTGCCAGCAGCTTCCCTTCGTGGAAATTAGGGGGGGTCCAAGAGATCCAGTACTTC. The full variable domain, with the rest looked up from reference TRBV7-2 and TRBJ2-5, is GAGVSQSPSNKVTEKGKDVELRCDPISGHTALYWYRQSLGQGLEFLIYFQGNSAPDKSGLPSDRFSAERTGGSVSTLTIQRTQQEDSAVYLCASSFPSWKLGGVQEIQYFGPGTRLLVL.